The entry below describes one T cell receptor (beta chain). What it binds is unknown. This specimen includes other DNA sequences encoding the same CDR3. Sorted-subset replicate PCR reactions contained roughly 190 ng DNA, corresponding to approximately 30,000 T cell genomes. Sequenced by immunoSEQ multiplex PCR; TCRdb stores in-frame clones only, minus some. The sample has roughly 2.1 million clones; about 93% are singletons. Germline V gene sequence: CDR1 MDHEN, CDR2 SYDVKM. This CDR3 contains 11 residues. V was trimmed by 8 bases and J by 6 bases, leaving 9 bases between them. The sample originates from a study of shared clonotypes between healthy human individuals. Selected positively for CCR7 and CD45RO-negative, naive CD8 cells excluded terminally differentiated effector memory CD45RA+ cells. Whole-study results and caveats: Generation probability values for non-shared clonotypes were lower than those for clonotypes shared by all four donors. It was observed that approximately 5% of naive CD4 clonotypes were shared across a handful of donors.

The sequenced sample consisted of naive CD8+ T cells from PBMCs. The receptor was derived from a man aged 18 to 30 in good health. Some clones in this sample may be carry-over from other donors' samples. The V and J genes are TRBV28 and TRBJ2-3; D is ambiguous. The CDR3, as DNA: TGTGCCAGCTCTGAAACGGATACGCAGTATTTT. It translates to CASSETDTQYF.